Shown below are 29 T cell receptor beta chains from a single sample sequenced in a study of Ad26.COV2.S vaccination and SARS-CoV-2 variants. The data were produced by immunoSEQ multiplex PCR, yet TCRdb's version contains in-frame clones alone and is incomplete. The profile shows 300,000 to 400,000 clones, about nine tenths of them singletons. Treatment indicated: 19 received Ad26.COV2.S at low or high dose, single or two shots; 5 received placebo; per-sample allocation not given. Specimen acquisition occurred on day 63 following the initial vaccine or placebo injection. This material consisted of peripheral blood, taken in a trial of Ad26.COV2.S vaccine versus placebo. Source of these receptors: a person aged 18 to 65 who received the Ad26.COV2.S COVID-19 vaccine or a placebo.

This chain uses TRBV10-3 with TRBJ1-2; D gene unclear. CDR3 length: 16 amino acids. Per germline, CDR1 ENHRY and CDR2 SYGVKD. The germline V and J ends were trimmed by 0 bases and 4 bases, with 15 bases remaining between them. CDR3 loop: CAISESSPTPAYGYTF. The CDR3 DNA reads TGTGCCATCAGTGAGTCGTCCCCGACACCCGCCTATGGCTACACCTTC.

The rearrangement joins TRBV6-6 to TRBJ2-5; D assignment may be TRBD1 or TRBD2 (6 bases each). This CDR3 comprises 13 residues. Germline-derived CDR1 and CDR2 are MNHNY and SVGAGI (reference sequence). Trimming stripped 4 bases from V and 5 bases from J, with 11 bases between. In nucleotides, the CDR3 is TGTGCCAGCAGTTGGGGGGCTATGGAGACCCAGTACTTC. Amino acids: CASSWGAMETQYF.

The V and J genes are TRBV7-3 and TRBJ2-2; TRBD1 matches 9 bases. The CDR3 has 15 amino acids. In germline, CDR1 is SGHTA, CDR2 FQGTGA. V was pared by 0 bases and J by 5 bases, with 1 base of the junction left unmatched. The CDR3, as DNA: TGTGCCAGCAGCTTAACACAGGGGGCGACCGGGGAGCTGTTTTTT. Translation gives CASSLTQGATGELFF. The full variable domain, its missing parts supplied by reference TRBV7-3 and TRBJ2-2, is GAGVSQTPSNKVTEKGKYVELRCDPISGHTALYWYRQSLGQGPEFLIYFQGTGAADDSGLPNDRFFAVRPEGSVSTLKIQRTERGDSAVYLCASSLTQGATGELFFGEGSRLTVL.

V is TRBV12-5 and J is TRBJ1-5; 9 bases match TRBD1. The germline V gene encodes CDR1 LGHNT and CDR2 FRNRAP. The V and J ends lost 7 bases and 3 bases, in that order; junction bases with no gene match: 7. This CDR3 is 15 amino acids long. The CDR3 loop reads CASVPGQGFNQPQHF. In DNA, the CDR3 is TGTGCTAGTGTTCCGGGACAGGGATTCAATCAGCCCCAGCATTTT.

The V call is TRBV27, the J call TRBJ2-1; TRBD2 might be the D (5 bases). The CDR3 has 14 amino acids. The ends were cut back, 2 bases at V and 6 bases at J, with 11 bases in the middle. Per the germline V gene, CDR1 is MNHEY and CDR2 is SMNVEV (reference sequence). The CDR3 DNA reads TGTGCCAGCAGTTTAGGTGGAGGAACCAATGAGCAGTTCTTC. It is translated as CASSLGGGTNEQFF.

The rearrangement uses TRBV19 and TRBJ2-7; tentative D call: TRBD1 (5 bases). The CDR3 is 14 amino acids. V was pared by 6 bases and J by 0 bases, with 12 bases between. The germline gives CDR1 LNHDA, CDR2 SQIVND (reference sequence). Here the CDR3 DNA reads TGTGCCAGTAGCCCCAGGGTTAGCTCCTACGAGCAGTACTTC. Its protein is CASSPRVSSYEQYF.

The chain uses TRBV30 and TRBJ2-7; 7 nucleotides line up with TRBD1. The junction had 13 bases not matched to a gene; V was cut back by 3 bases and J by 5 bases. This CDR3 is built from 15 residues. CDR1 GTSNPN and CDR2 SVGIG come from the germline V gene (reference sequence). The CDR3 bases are TGTGCCTGGAGCCATGGCCAGACAGGGAATAACGAGCAGTACTTC. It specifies CAWSHGQTGNNEQYF. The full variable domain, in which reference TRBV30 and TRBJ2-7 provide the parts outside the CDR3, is SQTIHQWPATLVQPVGSPLSLECTVEGTSNPNLYWYRQAAGRGLQLLFYSVGIGQISSEVPQNLSASRPQDRQFILSSKKLLLSDSGFYLCAWSHGQTGNNEQYFGPGTRLTVT.

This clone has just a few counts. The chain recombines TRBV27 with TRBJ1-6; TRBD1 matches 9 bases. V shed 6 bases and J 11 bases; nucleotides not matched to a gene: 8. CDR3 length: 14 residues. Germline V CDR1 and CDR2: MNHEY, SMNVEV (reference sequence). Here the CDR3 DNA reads TGTGCCAGCAGGTCGGGACAGGGAGATCCACCCCTCCACTTT. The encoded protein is CASRSGQGDPPLHF.

CDR3 protein: CASSPRKTANTGELFF. The CDR3 nucleotides read TGTGCCAGCAGCCCAAGAAAGACAGCGAACACCGGGGAGCTGTTTTTT. The chain couples TRBV9 to TRBJ2-2; TRBD1 is a possible D gene (5 bases). Germline assignment: CDR1 SGDLS and CDR2 YYNGEE. The CDR3 extends over 16 amino acids. Trimming cost V 4 bases and J 0 bases, with 13 bases left between them. Combining the CDR3 with reference TRBV9 and TRBJ2-2 gives the whole variable domain DSGVTQTPKHLITATGQRVTLRCSPRSGDLSVYWYQQSLDQGLQFLIQYYNGEERAKGNILERFSAQQFPDLHSELNLSSLELGDSALYFCASSPRKTANTGELFFGEGSRLTVL.

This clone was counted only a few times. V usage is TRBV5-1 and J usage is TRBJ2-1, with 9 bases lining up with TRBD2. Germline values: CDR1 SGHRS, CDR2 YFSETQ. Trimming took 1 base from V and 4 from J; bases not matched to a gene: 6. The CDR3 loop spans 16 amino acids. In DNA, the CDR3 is TGCGCCAGCAGCTTGCCTATAGCGGGGGATTACAATGAGCAGTTCTTC. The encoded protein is CASSLPIAGDYNEQFF.

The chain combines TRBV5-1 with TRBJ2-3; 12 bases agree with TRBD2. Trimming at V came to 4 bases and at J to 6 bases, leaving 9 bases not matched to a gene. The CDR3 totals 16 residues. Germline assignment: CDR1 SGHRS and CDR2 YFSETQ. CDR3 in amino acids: CASSPSGGALRDTQYF. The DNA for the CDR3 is TGCGCCAGCAGCCCTAGCGGGGGGGCCTTACGTGATACGCAGTATTTT. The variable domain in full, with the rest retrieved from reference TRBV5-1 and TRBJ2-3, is KAGVTQTPRYLIKTRGQQVTLSCSPISGHRSVSWYQQTPGQGLQFLFEYFSETQRNKGNFPGRFSGRQFSNSRSEMNVSTLELGDSALYLCASSPSGGALRDTQYFGPGTRLTVL.

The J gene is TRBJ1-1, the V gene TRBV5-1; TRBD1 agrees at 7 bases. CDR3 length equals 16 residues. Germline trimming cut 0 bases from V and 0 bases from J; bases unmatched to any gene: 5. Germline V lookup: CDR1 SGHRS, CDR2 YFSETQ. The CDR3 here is CASSLAPTGMNTEAFF. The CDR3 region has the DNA TGCGCCAGCAGCTTGGCCCCGACAGGGATGAACACTGAAGCTTTCTTT.

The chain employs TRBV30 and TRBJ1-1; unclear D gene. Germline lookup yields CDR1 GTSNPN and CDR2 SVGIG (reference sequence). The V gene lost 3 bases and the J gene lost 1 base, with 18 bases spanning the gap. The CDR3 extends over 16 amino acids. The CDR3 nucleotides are TGTGCCTGGAGCCATATTCGGCGGGTTACGAACACTGAAGCTTTCTTT. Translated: CAWSHIRRVTNTEAFF.

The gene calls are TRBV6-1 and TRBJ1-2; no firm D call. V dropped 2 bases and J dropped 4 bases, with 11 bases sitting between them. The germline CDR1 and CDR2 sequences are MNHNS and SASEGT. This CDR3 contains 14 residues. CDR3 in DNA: TGTGCCAGCAGTGAAAGGCGGACTTTCTATGGCTACACCTTC. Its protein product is CASSERRTFYGYTF.

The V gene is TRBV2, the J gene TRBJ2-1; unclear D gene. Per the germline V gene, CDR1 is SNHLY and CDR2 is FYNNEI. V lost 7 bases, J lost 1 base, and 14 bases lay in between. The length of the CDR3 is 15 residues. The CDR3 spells CASKRLFLSYNEQFF. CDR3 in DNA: TGTGCCAGCAAGAGACTCTTTCTATCCTACAATGAGCAGTTCTTC. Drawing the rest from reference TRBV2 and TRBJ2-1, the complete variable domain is EPEVTQTPSHQVTQMGQEVILRCVPISNHLYFYWYRQILGQKVEFLVSFYNNEISEKSEIFDDQFSVERPDGSNFTLKIRSTKLEDSAMYFCASKRLFLSYNEQFFGPGTRLTVL.

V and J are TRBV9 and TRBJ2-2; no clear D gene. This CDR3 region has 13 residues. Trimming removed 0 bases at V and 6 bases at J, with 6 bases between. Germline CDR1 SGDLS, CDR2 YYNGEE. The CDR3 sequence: CASSVGSPGELFF. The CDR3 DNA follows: TGTGCCAGCAGCGTAGGTAGCCCCGGGGAGCTGTTTTTT.

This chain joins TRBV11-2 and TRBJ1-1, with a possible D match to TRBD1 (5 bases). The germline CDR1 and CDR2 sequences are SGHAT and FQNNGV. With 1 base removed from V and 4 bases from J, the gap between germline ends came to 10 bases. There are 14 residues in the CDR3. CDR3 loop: CASSLARVGTEAFF. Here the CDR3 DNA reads TGTGCCAGCAGCTTAGCCAGGGTAGGCACTGAAGCTTTCTTT.

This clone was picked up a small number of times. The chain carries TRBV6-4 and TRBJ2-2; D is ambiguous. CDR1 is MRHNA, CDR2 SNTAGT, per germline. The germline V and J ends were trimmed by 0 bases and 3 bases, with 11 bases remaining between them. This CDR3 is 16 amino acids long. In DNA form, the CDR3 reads TGTGCCAGCAGTGACTCTTACTCGCGGCACACCGGGGAGCTGTTTTTT. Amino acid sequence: CASSDSYSRHTGELFF.

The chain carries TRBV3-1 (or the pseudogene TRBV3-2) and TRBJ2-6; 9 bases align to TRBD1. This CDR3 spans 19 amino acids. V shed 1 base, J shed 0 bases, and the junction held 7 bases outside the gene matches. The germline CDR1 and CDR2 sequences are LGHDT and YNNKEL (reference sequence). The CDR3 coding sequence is TGTGCCAGCAGCCAAGTGGGACAGGGCCGCCACTCTGGGGCCAACGTCCTGACTTTC. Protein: CASSQVGQGRHSGANVLTF.

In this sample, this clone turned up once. The CDR3 spells CASSPQGNEKLFF. CDR3 bases: TGTGCCAGCAGCCCACAGGGTAATGAAAAACTGTTTTTT. This chain connects TRBV5-4 to TRBJ1-4; weak D call: TRBD1 (6 bases). Germline V gene lookup returns CDR1 SGHNT and CDR2 YYREEE (reference sequence). Trimming stripped 4 bases from V and 4 bases from J, with 8 bases between. CDR3 length equals 13 residues.

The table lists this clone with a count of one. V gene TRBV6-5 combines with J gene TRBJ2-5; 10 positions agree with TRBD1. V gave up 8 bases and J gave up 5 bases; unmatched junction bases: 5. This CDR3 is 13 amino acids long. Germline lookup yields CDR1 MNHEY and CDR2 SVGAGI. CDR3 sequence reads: CASRDRGWETQYF. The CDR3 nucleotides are TGTGCCAGCCGGGACAGGGGTTGGGAGACCCAGTACTTC.

For the CDR3, the DNA is TGTGCCAGCAGCTTAGGGACCCCTAATGAAAAACTGTTTTTT. Its translation: CASSLGTPNEKLFF. The chain combines TRBV7-9 with TRBJ1-4; D ambiguous. The CDR3 consists of 14 residues. The germline gives CDR1 SEHNR, CDR2 FQNEAQ (reference sequence). V was shortened by 1 base and J by 3 bases, with 6 bases between the two germline ends.

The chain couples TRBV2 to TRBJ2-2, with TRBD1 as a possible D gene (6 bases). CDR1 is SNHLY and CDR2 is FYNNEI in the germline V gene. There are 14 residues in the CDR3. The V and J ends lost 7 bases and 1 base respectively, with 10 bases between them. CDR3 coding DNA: TGTGCCAGCAAGGCAGGGGAGAACACCGGGGAGCTGTTTTTT. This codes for CASKAGENTGELFF.

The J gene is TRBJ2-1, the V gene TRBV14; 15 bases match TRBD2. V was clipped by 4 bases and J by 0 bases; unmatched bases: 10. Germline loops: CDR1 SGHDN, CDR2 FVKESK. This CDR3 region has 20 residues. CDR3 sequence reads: CASSRVGTSGGYSSYNEQFF. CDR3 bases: TGTGCCAGCAGCCGGGTCGGGACTAGCGGGGGGTATAGCTCCTACAATGAGCAGTTCTTC.

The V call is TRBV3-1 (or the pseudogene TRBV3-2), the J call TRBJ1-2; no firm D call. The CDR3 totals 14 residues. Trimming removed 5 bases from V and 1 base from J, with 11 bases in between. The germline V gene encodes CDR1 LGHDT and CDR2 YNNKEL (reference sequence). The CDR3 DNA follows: TGTGCCAGCAGCGCGGGAGATAGTAACTATGGCTACACCTTC. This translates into CASSAGDSNYGYTF.

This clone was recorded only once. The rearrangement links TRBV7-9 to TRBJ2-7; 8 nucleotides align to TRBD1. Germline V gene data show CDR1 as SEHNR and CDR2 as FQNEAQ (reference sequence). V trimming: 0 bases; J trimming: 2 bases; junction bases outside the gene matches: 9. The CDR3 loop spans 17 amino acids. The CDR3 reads CASSLAGTGRPPYEQYF. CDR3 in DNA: TGTGCCAGCAGCTTAGCGGGGACAGGACGGCCTCCCTACGAGCAGTACTTC. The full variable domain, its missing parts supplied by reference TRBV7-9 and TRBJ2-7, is DTGVSQNPRHKITKRGQNVTFRCDPISEHNRLYWYRQTLGQGPEFLTYFQNEAQLEKSRLLSDRFSAERPKGSFSTLEIQRTEQGDSAMYLCASSLAGTGRPPYEQYFGPGTRLTVT.

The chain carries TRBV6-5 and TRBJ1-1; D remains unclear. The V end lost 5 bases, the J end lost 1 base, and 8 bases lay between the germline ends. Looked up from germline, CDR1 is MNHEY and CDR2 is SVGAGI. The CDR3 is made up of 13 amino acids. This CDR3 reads CASSRSRNTEAFF. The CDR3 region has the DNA TGTGCCAGCAGTCGAAGCAGGAACACTGAAGCTTTCTTT.

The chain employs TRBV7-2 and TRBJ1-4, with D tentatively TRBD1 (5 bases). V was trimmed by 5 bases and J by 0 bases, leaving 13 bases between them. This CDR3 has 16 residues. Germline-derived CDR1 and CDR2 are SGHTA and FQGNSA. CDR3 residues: CASSPNGQSTNEKLFF. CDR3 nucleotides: TGTGCCAGCAGCCCTAATGGACAATCAACTAATGAAAAACTGTTTTTT.

The CDR3 nucleotides read TGCGCCAGCAGCTTGGATGGCGGGGGCTCCTACAATGAGCAGTTCTTC. Translating it yields CASSLDGGGSYNEQFF. The rearrangement uses TRBV5-1 and TRBJ2-1, with TRBD2 matching 7 bases. J was trimmed by 0 bases and V by 0 bases; bases with no gene match: 3. This CDR3 has 16 amino acids. Germline assignment: CDR1 SGHRS and CDR2 YFSETQ. Variable domain in full (rest from reference TRBV5-1 and TRBJ2-1): KAGVTQTPRYLIKTRGQQVTLSCSPISGHRSVSWYQQTPGQGLQFLFEYFSETQRNKGNFPGRFSGRQFSNSRSEMNVSTLELGDSALYLCASSLDGGGSYNEQFFGPGTRLTVL.